What follows are 26 T cell receptor beta chains derived from one specimen sequenced in a study of neoadjuvant anti-PD-1 for oral cavity cancer. The method was immunoSEQ multiplex PCR; TCRdb's version includes in-frame clones alone and lacks a portion of them. The sample gives over 6,500 clones, about four fifths of which show up once; 2.5% to 3.5% is in the top ten. The material sequenced was PBMCs, taken before nivolumab (anti-PD-1) treatment. The receptors shown here come from a person aged 40 to 85 with oral cavity squamous cell carcinoma.

The rearrangement uses TRBV6-1 and TRBJ2-7; D remains unclear. CDR3 length equals 11 residues. Germline-derived CDR1 and CDR2 are MNHNS and SASEGT. V dropped 1 base and J dropped 6 bases, with 4 bases sitting between them. CDR3 bases: TGTGCCAGCAGTGAAGGACGCGAGCAGTACTTC. This encodes CASSEGREQYF.

This clone has more than one count but fewer than ten. This chain connects TRBV27 to TRBJ1-5; D not resolved. V was pared by 6 bases and J by 0 bases, with 12 bases between. This CDR3 comprises 15 residues. Germline V lookup: CDR1 MNHEY, CDR2 SMNVEV (reference sequence). The CDR3: CASRKFGISNQPQHF. DNA for the CDR3: TGTGCCAGCAGAAAGTTCGGGATTAGCAATCAGCCCCAGCATTTT.

The chain couples TRBV6-4 to TRBJ2-3, with 8 nucleotides matching TRBD2. Germline V gives CDR1 MRHNA, CDR2 SNTAGT. The CDR3 spans 15 residues. After removal of 6 bases from V and 0 bases from J, the junction contained 5 bases not matched to a gene. The CDR3 is CASSPASGSTDTQYF. The CDR3 bases are TGTGCCAGCAGCCCTGCTAGCGGGAGCACAGATACGCAGTATTTT.

This chain connects TRBV10-1 to TRBJ1-1, with D maybe TRBD1 (6 bases). Germline V gene sequence: CDR1 WNHNN, CDR2 SYGVQD (reference sequence). Trimming pared 3 bases from V and 6 bases from J, leaving 8 bases between. The CDR3 spans 12 residues. This chain's CDR3 is CASSEGGAEAFF. CDR3 nucleotide sequence: TGCGCCAGCAGTGAAGGGGGAGCTGAAGCTTTCTTT.

The V and J genes are TRBV2 and TRBJ2-5, with 7 bases fitting TRBD2. Germline V gives CDR1 SNHLY, CDR2 FYNNEI. This CDR3 has 16 amino acids. V dropped 3 bases and J dropped 2; count of bases not matched to a gene: 9. CDR3 DNA sequence: TGTGCCAGCAGTGAGGGACTATGGGGGGGACAAGAGACCCAGTACTTC. Encoded protein: CASSEGLWGGQETQYF.

This chain links TRBV5-8 with TRBJ1-5, with D perhaps TRBD1 (6 bases). The CDR3 length is 12 residues. The ends were cut back, 8 bases at V and 11 bases at J, with 17 bases in the middle. Germline V gene data show CDR1 as SGHTS and CDR2 as YDEGEE. The CDR3 bases are TGTGCCAGTCGCCAGGGGCTGAGGACCCAGCATTTT. It encodes CASRQGLRTQHF.

The CDR3 protein is CSVEVPTGYTEAFF. CDR3 in DNA: TGCAGCGTTGAAGTCCCGACAGGGTACACTGAAGCTTTCTTT. The chain joins TRBV29-1 to TRBJ1-1, with 7 nucleotides matching TRBD1. CDR1 and CDR2 (germline): SQVTM, ANQGSEA. CDR3 size: 14 residues. The V gene end was trimmed by 1 base and the J gene end by 3 bases; junction bases not matched to a gene: 5.

A few counts support this clone. The V and J genes are TRBV11-2 and TRBJ1-5; D remains unclear. Trimming removed 0 bases at V and 3 bases at J, with 9 bases between. This CDR3 region has 15 residues. CDR1 is SGHAT, CDR2 FQNNGV, per germline. The CDR3 protein is CASSLDVGPNQPQHF. The DNA for the CDR3 is TGTGCCAGCAGCTTAGACGTTGGCCCCAATCAGCCCCAGCATTTT.

The rearrangement links TRBV5-4 to TRBJ2-5; TRBD1 matches at 11 bases. Per the germline V gene, CDR1 is SGHNT and CDR2 is YYREEE (reference sequence). CDR3 length equals 14 residues. Trimming cost V 0 bases and J 5 bases; bases outside gene matches: 0. CDR3 coding DNA: TGTGCCAGCAGCTTGGGGGACAGGGGGGAGACCCAGTACTTC. Its translation: CASSLGDRGETQYF.

This clone appeared a few times. The chain combines TRBV11-2 with TRBJ2-7, with D possibly being TRBD1 (5 bases). CDR3 length equals 13 residues. The germline CDR1 and CDR2 sequences are SGHAT and FQNNGV. Trimming left V 1 base short and J 3 bases short, with 7 bases between. The CDR3 DNA follows: TGTGCCAGCAGCTTAGGGACACTCTACGAGCAGTACTTC. Protein sequence: CASSLGTLYEQYF.

The chain employs TRBV19 and TRBJ1-5; D is uncertain. This CDR3 is 13 amino acids long. V lost 3 bases to trimming and J lost 5 bases, with 8 bases between them. Germline V gene lookup returns CDR1 LNHDA and CDR2 SQIVND (reference sequence). The CDR3 DNA sequence: TGTGCCAGTAGTATGGACGGACATCAGCCCCAGCATTTT. Its protein is CASSMDGHQPQHF.

This clone was observed a few times. V is TRBV5-4 and J is TRBJ2-1; TRBD1 matches 11 bases. V shed 0 bases, J shed 8 bases, and the junction held 7 bases outside the gene matches. CDR1 and CDR2 (germline): SGHNT, YYREEE (reference sequence). The CDR3 extends over 16 amino acids. DNA of the CDR3: TGTGCCAGCAGCTTGGCCGGGACAGGGGGGTTCCATGAGCAGTTCTTC. This sequence encodes CASSLAGTGGFHEQFF.

This rearrangement joins TRBV28 to TRBJ2-7, with D perhaps given as TRBD1 or TRBD2 (7 bases each). The CDR3 has 17 amino acids. Germline assignment: CDR1 MDHEN and CDR2 SYDVKM. The V end was cut by 4 bases, the J end by 4 bases, with 23 bases between. CDR3 coding DNA: TGTGCCAGCAGTTCAGGGGGGGAATCGACGTTTTTTTACGAGCAGTACTTC. Translating it yields CASSSGGESTFFYEQYF.

The rearrangement uses TRBV6-5 and TRBJ1-2; 7 bases fit TRBD1. Germline V gives CDR1 MNHEY, CDR2 SVGAGI. The V and J ends lost 7 bases and 5 bases, in that order; junction bases with no gene match: 4. The CDR3 contains 12 residues. As DNA, the CDR3 is TGTGCCAGCACTACGACAGGGTATGGCTACACCTTC. It yields the protein CASTTTGYGYTF.

The chain combines TRBV14 with TRBJ2-6, with a weak D call TRBD2 (6 bases). Germline CDR1 is SGHDN and CDR2 is FVKESK. Trimming pared 1 base from V and 0 bases from J, leaving 13 bases between. The CDR3 contains 18 residues. CDR3 nucleotide sequence: TGTGCCAGCAGCCAAGGGAGGGCCCTGTCCTCTGGGGCCAACGTCCTGACTTTC. This encodes CASSQGRALSSGANVLTF.

The DNA for the CDR3 is TGTGCCAGTAGTATGTACACCTCCTCCTACGAGCAGTACTTC. It encodes CASSMYTSSYEQYF. The V gene is TRBV19, the J gene TRBJ2-7, with D uncertain. This CDR3 contains 14 residues. The germline CDR1 and CDR2 sequences are LNHDA and SQIVND (reference sequence). V was trimmed by 3 bases and J by 0 bases, leaving 9 bases between them.

V gene TRBV13 combines with J gene TRBJ2-5; TRBD2 matches at 10 bases. This CDR3 spans 14 amino acids. CDR1 and CDR2 from the germline V gene are PRHDT and FYEKMQ (reference sequence). V lost 4 bases and J lost 1; bases outside the gene matches: 0. The CDR3 loop reads CASSWTSGQETQYF. For the CDR3, the DNA is TGTGCCAGCAGCTGGACTAGCGGCCAAGAGACCCAGTACTTC.

This rearrangement joins TRBV7-2 to TRBJ2-1; the D gene is possibly TRBD2 (5 bases). V was shortened by 5 bases and J by 4 bases, with 9 bases between the two germline ends. CDR1 SGHTA and CDR2 FQGNSA come from the germline V gene. This CDR3 is built from 13 residues. CDR3 in amino acids: CASSPSRYNEQFF. Written as DNA, the CDR3 is TGTGCCAGCAGCCCTAGCCGGTACAATGAGCAGTTCTTC. Full variable domain (missing parts from reference TRBV7-2 and TRBJ2-1): GAGVSQSPSNKVTEKGKDVELRCDPISGHTALYWYRQSLGQGLEFLIYFQGNSAPDKSGLPSDRFSAERTGGSVSTLTIQRTQQEDSAVYLCASSPSRYNEQFFGPGTRLTVL.

The chain joins TRBV6-6 to TRBJ2-1, with TRBD2 identical over 9 bases. CDR1 is MNHNY, CDR2 SVGAGI, per germline (reference sequence). The CDR3 is 16 amino acids. V shed 2 bases and J 4 bases; nucleotides not matched to a gene: 6. CDR3 protein: CASSYPSSGGYNEQFF. The CDR3 DNA reads as TGTGCCAGCAGTTACCCAAGTAGCGGGGGATACAATGAGCAGTTCTTC.

This clone was found once. The J gene is TRBJ1-2, the V gene TRBV2; D is unresolved. Per germline, CDR1 SNHLY and CDR2 FYNNEI. This CDR3 has 13 residues. V dropped 6 bases and J dropped 5 bases, with 13 bases sitting between them. The CDR3 coding sequence is TGTGCCAGCAGCGGGGAGACCGTATATGGCTACACCTTC. Protein product: CASSGETVYGYTF.

This chain links TRBV29-1 with TRBJ2-1; TRBD1 might be the D (7 bases). The ends were cut back, 7 bases at V and 4 bases at J, with 14 bases in the middle. CDR3 length: 13 residues. Looked up from germline, CDR1 is SQVTM and CDR2 is ANQGSEA. The CDR3 region has the DNA TGCAGCGCTGGAGGGGACAGTTACAATGAGCAGTTCTTC. Amino acids: CSAGGDSYNEQFF.

The rearrangement links TRBV9 to TRBJ1-2; unclear D gene. V lost 0 bases and J lost 7, with 16 bases in between. The CDR3 has 15 amino acids. The germline V gene has CDR1 SGDLS and CDR2 YYNGEE. The CDR3 is CASSVAGRVLGGYTF. The DNA for the CDR3 is TGTGCCAGCAGCGTAGCCGGCCGGGTTTTGGGTGGCTACACCTTC.

For this clone: One end of the junction varies from germline; a read error may be responsible. The V call is TRBV5-1, the J call TRBJ1-1; D remains ambiguous. The CDR3 consists of 11 residues. The V gene's germline CDR1 is SGHRS and CDR2 YFSETQ. The CDR3, as DNA: TGCGCCAGCAAACAGAACAATGAAGCTTTCTTT. It is translated as CASKQNNEAFF.

The chain uses TRBV6-6 and TRBJ2-3; 8 bases fit TRBD1. Germline values: CDR1 MNHNY, CDR2 SVGAGI (reference sequence). V trimming: 5 bases; J trimming: 4 bases; junction bases outside the gene matches: 5. This CDR3 has 14 residues. The CDR3 loop is CASSGTGPADTQYF. Here the CDR3 DNA reads TGTGCCAGCAGTGGGACAGGTCCCGCAGATACGCAGTATTTT.

A few counts support this clone. V usage is TRBV29-1 and J usage is TRBJ2-2, with TRBD2 identical over 9 bases. After removal of 4 bases from V and 7 bases from J, the junction contained 7 bases not matched to a gene. This CDR3 region has 14 residues. Per the germline V gene, CDR1 is SQVTM and CDR2 is ANQGSEA. CDR3 residues: CSVVSGGIDGELFF. CDR3 in DNA: TGCAGCGTTGTGAGCGGGGGGATCGACGGGGAGCTGTTTTTT.

This chain uses TRBV18 with TRBJ1-2, with a possible D match to TRBD1 (6 bases). The CDR3 is 14 amino acids. V was cut by 5 bases and J by 2 bases, with 12 bases left in between. The germline V gene encodes CDR1 KGHSH and CDR2 LQKENI. CDR3 region: CASSTSGQNYGYTF. CDR3 DNA sequence: TGTGCCAGCTCAACCTCCGGACAGAACTATGGCTACACCTTC.